These 17 T cell receptor beta chains came from one sample sequenced in a study of CD8 T cells in Susac syndrome. Random hexamers were used to reverse transcribe about 0.5 to 1 ug of RNA. TCRdb passed the immunoSEQ multiplex PCR reads through MiXCR, listing each CDR3 protein once. The sample includes some 120,000 distinct CDR3 sequences, 85% to 95% of them seen just once. Sequenced: CD8+ T cells from PBMCs. Receptors were obtained from a human donor in good health.

For the CDR3, the DNA is TGTGCCAGCACGCGGGATGGCAAGAATTCACCCCTCCACTTT. Translated, it gives CASTRDGKNSPLHF. The rearrangement links TRBV7-8 to TRBJ1-6; the D is unclear. The germline V gene encodes CDR1 SGHVS and CDR2 FQNEAQ. The CDR3 is made up of 14 amino acids. The ends were cut back, 7 bases at V and 7 bases at J, with 14 bases in the middle.

The count of this clonotype is one. The chain recombines TRBV28 with TRBJ1-1; 7 nucleotides align to TRBD1. Trimming removed 7 bases from V and 0 bases from J; junction bases left unmatched: 8. Germline CDR1 is MDHEN and CDR2 is SYDVKM. CDR3 length: 15 amino acids. CDR3 amino acids: CASTTNRGMNTEAFF. CDR3 nucleotides: TGTGCCAGCACCACGAACAGGGGAATGAACACTGAAGCTTTCTTT. Complete variable domain (other parts from reference TRBV28 and TRBJ1-1): DVKVTQSSRYLVKRTGEKVFLECVQDMDHENMFWYRQDPGLGLRLIYFSYDVKMKEKGDIPEGYSVSREKKERFSLILESASTNQTSMYLCASTTNRGMNTEAFFGQGTRLTVV.

V usage is TRBV5-4 and J usage is TRBJ1-1; D unresolved. Germline CDR1 is SGHNT and CDR2 is YYREEE (reference sequence). This CDR3 has 15 amino acids. The V end lost 5 bases, the J end lost 0 bases, and 14 bases lay between the germline ends. The CDR3 region is CASRAAQPVNTEAFF. In nucleotides, the CDR3 is TGTGCCAGCAGAGCGGCACAGCCCGTGAACACTGAAGCTTTCTTT.

The chain is built from TRBV7-6 and TRBJ2-5; either TRBD1 or TRBD2 may fit D (6 bases each). This CDR3 spans 16 amino acids. The ends were cut back, 5 bases at V and 1 base at J, with 17 bases in the middle. From germline, CDR1 is SGHVS and CDR2 FNYEAQ. CDR3 DNA: TGTGCCAGCAGCCGAGGTTCCGGGGGCACCCAAGAGACCCAGTACTTC. Encoded protein: CASSRGSGGTQETQYF.

V is TRBV7-8 and J is TRBJ2-3; D gene unclear. Germline loops: CDR1 SGHVS, CDR2 FQNEAQ. This CDR3 region has 14 residues. The V end was cut by 5 bases, the J end by 5 bases, with 14 bases between. This CDR3 is CASSPSSRLDTQYF. The CDR3 DNA reads as TGTGCCAGCAGCCCTTCCTCGAGACTAGATACGCAGTATTTT.

The chain is built from TRBV14 and TRBJ2-7; D is possibly TRBD1 (8 bases). This CDR3 comprises 22 residues. The V and J ends lost 4 bases and 0 bases respectively, with 34 bases between them. Germline lookup yields CDR1 SGHDN and CDR2 FVKESK. The CDR3 bases are TGTGCCAGCAGCCGCCATTTTCCACTAGCGCCACAGGGGGATAGCCGCTCCTACGAGCAGTACTTC. Its translation: CASSRHFPLAPQGDSRSYEQYF.

V and J are TRBV20-1 and TRBJ2-2; 7 bases line up with TRBD1. The junction had 3 bases not matched to a gene; V was cut back by 4 bases and J by 1 base. The germline V gene has CDR1 DFQATT and CDR2 SNEGSKA (reference sequence). The CDR3 extends over 14 amino acids. This CDR3 reads CSAIRDRNTGELFF. CDR3 DNA sequence: TGCAGTGCTATCCGGGACAGGAACACCGGGGAGCTGTTTTTT.

The chain uses TRBV6-6 and TRBJ2-1; TRBD2 might be the D (5 bases). The germline gives CDR1 MNHNY, CDR2 SVGAGI (reference sequence). The CDR3 totals 16 residues. The ends were cut back, 8 bases at V and 2 bases at J, with 19 bases in the middle. The CDR3 region is CASGSLEEGPYNEQFF. The CDR3 region has the DNA TGTGCCAGCGGGTCACTAGAAGAAGGGCCCTACAATGAGCAGTTCTTC.

The V gene is TRBV3-1, the J gene TRBJ2-5; the D is unclear. Germline values: CDR1 LGHDT, CDR2 YNNKEL (reference sequence). With 5 bases removed from V and 2 bases from J, the gap between germline ends came to 12 bases. The length of the CDR3 is 14 residues. The CDR3: CASSYGGLQETQYF. DNA for the CDR3: TGTGCCAGCAGCTACGGTGGGCTTCAAGAGACCCAGTACTTC.

The rearrangement uses TRBV14 and TRBJ2-1, with 8 bases fitting TRBD1. The J segment lost 2 bases and the V segment lost 4 bases, leaving 7 bases of the junction unmatched. CDR1 is SGHDN and CDR2 is FVKESK in the germline V gene. The CDR3 length is 16 residues. This CDR3 reads CASSLRPGQAYNEQFF. The CDR3 region has the DNA TGTGCCAGCAGCCTACGACCGGGACAGGCCTACAATGAGCAGTTCTTC.

This clonotype was seen more than once but under ten times. This chain joins TRBV20-1 and TRBJ2-7, with TRBD2 matching 10 bases. CDR3 size: 13 residues. V shed 6 bases and J 2 bases; nucleotides not matched to a gene: 4. CDR1 is DFQATT and CDR2 is SNEGSKA in the germline V gene (reference sequence). DNA of the CDR3: TGCAGTGCCGGACTAGCGGAGACCTACGAGCAGTACTTC. It translates to CSAGLAETYEQYF.

The V and J genes are TRBV7-6 and TRBJ1-5; D possibly corresponds to TRBD1 (5 bases). Looked up from germline, CDR1 is SGHVS and CDR2 is FNYEAQ. Trimming stripped 2 bases from V and 5 bases from J, with 19 bases between. The CDR3 has 17 amino acids. CDR3 sequence (DNA): TGTGCCAGCAGCTTAAGGGGAATTGGACACCCCGATCAGCCCCAGCATTTT. It is translated as CASSLRGIGHPDQPQHF.

V usage is TRBV7-2 and J usage is TRBJ2-4; D tentatively reads TRBD1 or TRBD2 (6 bases each). The V gene's germline CDR1 is SGHTA and CDR2 FQGNSA. Trimming pared 3 bases from V and 7 bases from J, leaving 16 bases between. CDR3 length: 15 residues. CDR3 nucleotides: TGTGCCAGCAGCTTCAGAACAGGGAGGCAGAACATTCAGTACTTC. This codes for CASSFRTGRQNIQYF.

The rearrangement joins TRBV7-3 to TRBJ2-1; D is ambiguous. The CDR3 sequence is 12 residues long. Trimming took 5 bases from V and 7 from J, leaving 9 bases between them. Germline CDR1 reads SGHTA; CDR2 reads FQGTGA. The CDR3 nucleotides read TGTGCCAGCAGCCTAGACCTGAATGAGCAGTTCTTC. Amino acid sequence: CASSLDLNEQFF.

In its sample, this clonotype was seen once. The chain has TRBV19 and TRBJ2-5; 9 bases agree with TRBD2. Germline CDR1 is LNHDA and CDR2 is SQIVND (reference sequence). This CDR3 contains 14 residues. V was pared by 5 bases and J by 5 bases, with 6 bases of the junction left unmatched. The CDR3 DNA is TGTGCCAGTAGTCAGCTAGCGGGACCGGAGACCCAGTACTTC. This translates into CASSQLAGPETQYF.

The chain links TRBV12-3 or TRBV12-4 to TRBJ2-7; TRBD2 agrees at 9 bases. V was clipped by 7 bases and J by 4 bases; unmatched bases: 8. The CDR3 consists of 14 residues. This chain's CDR3 is CASKISGGRYEQYF. The CDR3 DNA sequence: TGTGCCAGCAAAATCAGCGGGGGGCGTTACGAGCAGTACTTC.

The chain uses TRBV20-1 and TRBJ1-1; D is uncertain. The germline V gene encodes CDR1 DFQATT and CDR2 SNEGSKA (reference sequence). Trimming took off 0 bases at V and 5 bases at J, with 10 bases between the two ends. This CDR3 region has 13 residues. The CDR3 region is CSAREGLRTEAFF. The CDR3 coding sequence is TGCAGTGCTAGAGAGGGGTTGAGGACTGAAGCTTTCTTT.